The next 12 T cell receptor beta chains were all read from a single sample in a study of T cells after yellow fever vaccination. MiXCR, run by TCRdb on the 5' RACE reads, gives a single entry per CDR3 protein. The sample carries roughly 500,000 distinct CDR3 sequences, roughly a fifth recorded once. The source was PBMCs, collected 15 days after the yellow fever booster vaccination. Source of these receptors: a young man who received the YFV17D yellow fever vaccine.

This clonotype was counted a few times. The gene calls are TRBV9 and TRBJ1-5, with D unresolved. Germline assignment: CDR1 SGDLS and CDR2 YYNGEE. V lost 4 bases, J lost 8 bases, and 16 bases lay in between. The CDR3 is made up of 14 amino acids. The DNA for the CDR3 is TGTGCCAGCAGCCAACACGGGGAAGCCGAGCCCCAGCATTTT. It yields the protein CASSQHGEAEPQHF. The variable domain in full, with the rest retrieved from reference TRBV9 and TRBJ1-5, is DSGVTQTPKHLITATGQRVTLRCSPRSGDLSVYWYQQSLDQGLQFLIQYYNGEERAKGNILERFSAQQFPDLHSELNLSSLELGDSALYFCASSQHGEAEPQHFGDGTRLSIL.

The gene calls are TRBV29-1 and TRBJ2-3; 7 bases fit TRBD2. The CDR3 sequence is 16 residues long. Germline assignment: CDR1 SQVTM and CDR2 ANQGSEA. Germline trimming cut 8 bases from V and 4 bases from J; bases unmatched to any gene: 18. CDR3 in amino acids: CSIWGLLGGLPDTQYF. CDR3 nucleotide sequence: TGCAGCATTTGGGGGTTACTGGGAGGGCTCCCAGATACGCAGTATTTT.

The J gene is TRBJ2-2, the V gene TRBV7-6, with D possibly called TRBD1 or TRBD2 (5 bases each). The CDR3 is 16 residues long. Germline V gives CDR1 SGHVS, CDR2 FNYEAQ. The V end was cut by 3 bases, the J end by 6 bases, with 17 bases between. In nucleotides, the CDR3 is TGTGCCAGCAGCTTGGGGACCTGGGGAATCCCCGGGGAGCTGTTTTTT. Encoded protein: CASSLGTWGIPGELFF.

The CDR3 protein is CASSYGAYSSYEQYF. CDR3 coding DNA: TGTGCCAGCAGTTACGGGGCATACTCATCCTACGAGCAGTACTTC. The J gene is TRBJ2-7, the V gene TRBV6-5; possibly TRBD1 for D (5 bases). The CDR3 has 15 residues. Germline assignment: CDR1 MNHEY and CDR2 SVGAGI. V shed 2 bases and J shed 1 base, with 12 bases lying between them.

The sample holds a few counts of this clonotype. V usage is TRBV7-6 and J usage is TRBJ2-1, with a tentative D call TRBD2 (5 bases). Between the trimmed V and J ends, which lost 2 bases and 6 bases, there was a span of 11 bases. The germline CDR1 and CDR2 sequences are SGHVS and FNYEAQ. The CDR3 length is 14 residues. CDR3 nucleotide sequence: TGTGCCAGCAGCTTAATTGGAGGAGGCAATGAGCAGTTCTTC. It translates to CASSLIGGGNEQFF. The whole variable domain, filled in from reference TRBV7-6 and TRBJ2-1, reads GAGVSQSPRYKVTKRGQDVALRCDPISGHVSLYWYRQALGQGPEFLTYFNYEAQQDKSGLPNDRFSAERPEGSISTLTIQRTEQRDSAMYRCASSLIGGGNEQFFGPGTRLTVL.

The rearrangement joins TRBV6-1 to TRBJ2-5; a possible D gene is TRBD1 (5 bases). The CDR3 has 15 amino acids. Germline V gene data show CDR1 as MNHNS and CDR2 as SASEGT. V was pared by 6 bases and J by 5 bases, with 19 bases between. In DNA form, the CDR3 reads TGTGCCAGCAGAGCCCAAGGACCCCCAGGGGAGACCCAGTACTTC. Amino acids: CASRAQGPPGETQYF.

The J gene is TRBJ2-7, the V gene TRBV28; D may match TRBD1 or TRBD2 (5 bases each). The CDR3 loop spans 13 amino acids. Trimming removed 3 bases at V and 6 bases at J, with 12 bases between. Per germline, CDR1 MDHEN and CDR2 SYDVKM. The CDR3 loop is CASSLGPTGEQYF. CDR3 nucleotides: TGTGCCAGCAGTTTGGGACCCACCGGCGAGCAGTACTTC.

Concerning this clonotype itself: The germline gene is not matched at one end of the junction; a read error may be the cause. The rearrangement uses TRBV12-3 or TRBV12-4 and TRBJ2-4; TRBD1 matches at 9 bases. The CDR3 is made up of 14 amino acids. CDR3 sequence (DNA): TGTGCCAGCAGTTTAGGGGACAGGGTTTGGTGGAGGGACTTC. This encodes CASSLGDRVWWRDF.

The CDR3 nucleotides read TGTGCCAGCAGTGAATCGGCTTACAATGAGCAGTTCTTC. Protein sequence: CASSESAYNEQFF. This chain connects TRBV25-1 to TRBJ2-1; D call uncertain. Germline V gene sequence: CDR1 MGHDK, CDR2 SYGVNS. The CDR3 has 13 residues. The V end was cut by 1 base, the J end by 4 bases, with 5 bases between.

This clonotype was counted between two and nine times. This sequence joins TRBV25-1 and TRBJ2-1, with 8 bases identical to TRBD2. The CDR3 spans 15 residues. Trimming at V came to 9 bases and at J to 0 bases, leaving 7 bases not matched to a gene. Germline CDR1 and CDR2: MGHDK and SYGVNS. The CDR3: CASTRSGSSYNEQFF. The CDR3 DNA reads as TGTGCCAGTACTCGAAGCGGGAGCTCCTACAATGAGCAGTTCTTC.

This clonotype was observed a few times. The genes are TRBV3-1 and TRBJ1-1; possibly TRBD1 for D (5 bases). Trimming stripped 1 base from V and 4 bases from J, with 10 bases between. Germline lookup yields CDR1 LGHDT and CDR2 YNNKEL (reference sequence). The length of the CDR3 is 14 residues. The CDR3 region has the DNA TGTGCCAGCAGCCAAGTCCGGGGGAGCACTGAAGCTTTCTTT. As protein: CASSQVRGSTEAFF.

In this sample, this clonotype turned up a few times. The chain joins TRBV6-2 or TRBV6-3 to TRBJ2-1; D unclear. The germline V and J ends were trimmed by 8 bases and 0 bases, with 8 bases remaining between them. This CDR3 is 13 amino acids long. Per the germline V gene, CDR1 is MNHEY and CDR2 is SVGEGT. CDR3 residues: CASCISSYNEQFF. The DNA of the CDR3 is TGTGCCAGCTGTATTAGCTCCTACAATGAGCAGTTCTTC.